These T cell receptor beta chains were read from a single sample in a study of radiation and T cells in renal cell carcinoma. TCRdb's copy holds only in-frame clones and misses some; the assay was immunoSEQ multiplex PCR. The sample contains 100,000 to 150,000 clones, more than 70% of which appear only once. Material: blood, obtained from a patient whose treatment included radiotherapy and nephrectomy. The origin of the receptors is a woman in her 70s with renal cell carcinoma. Each CDR3 is given with its conserved first and last residue. The D gene is left open where the match is weak. Clone size appears in some rows only: once, few, many, or a class for an expanded clone.

D: TRBD1
V: TRBV9
J: TRBJ1-4
size: -
DNA: TGTGCCAGCAGCGAGACAGGGGACCCCCTCCGACGTGAAAAACTGTTTTTT
CDR3: CASSETGDPLRREKLFF

D: -
V: TRBV6-5
J: TRBJ2-5
size: -
DNA: TGTGCCAGCAGTCGGACAGTCCAAGAGACCCAGTACTTC
CDR3: CASSRTVQETQYF

D: -
V: TRBV7-2
J: TRBJ2-4
size: once
DNA: TGTGCCAGCAGCCCCTTCTTAGGTAGGGCCAAAAACATTCAGTACTTC
CDR3: CASSPFLGRAKNIQYF

D: TRBD1
V: TRBV7-3
J: TRBJ1-2
size: -
DNA: TGTGCCAGCAGTCGGGACACAGGGGGTGACTATGGCTACACCTTC
CDR3: CASSRDTGGDYGYTF

D: TRBD1
V: TRBV27
J: TRBJ2-3
size: -
DNA: TGTGCCAGCAGGCCCGTGGACAGGGGCACAGATACGCAGTATTTT
CDR3: CASRPVDRGTDTQYF

D: TRBD2
V: TRBV5-1
J: TRBJ2-5
size: few
DNA: TGCGCCAGCAGCTTGGGCGGGGGGAGAGAGACCCAGTACTTC
CDR3: CASSLGGGRETQYF

D: TRBD1
V: TRBV19
J: TRBJ1-2
size: -
DNA: TGTGCCAGTAGTCCCAGGGGGCAGAACTATGGCTACACCTTC
CDR3: CASSPRGQNYGYTF

D: -
V: TRBV19
J: TRBJ1-6
size: -
DNA: TGTGCCAGTAGTATAGACGGGGGCTATAATTCACCCCTCCACTTT
CDR3: CASSIDGGYNSPLHF

D: -
V: TRBV11-3
J: TRBJ2-2
size: -
DNA: TGTGCCAGCAGCTCCTTCGACGGGGGAAGCGGGGAGCTGTTTTTT
CDR3: CASSSFDGGSGELFF

D: -
V: TRBV2
J: TRBJ2-2
size: -
DNA: TGTGCCAGCAGTGGAACTCAATCGGGGCCCTCCAACACCGGGGAGCTGTTTTTT
CDR3: CASSGTQSGPSNTGELFF

D: -
V: TRBV30
J: TRBJ2-3
size: -
DNA: TGTGCCTGGAGTGTAAGGTCCGCAGATACGCAGTATTTT
CDR3: CAWSVRSADTQYF

D: TRBD1
V: TRBV19
J: TRBJ1-2
size: -
DNA: TGTGCCAGTAGTGGTACAGGGGAGGACTATGGCTACACCTTC
CDR3: CASSGTGEDYGYTF

D: -
V: TRBV5-1
J: TRBJ2-5
size: -
DNA: TGCGCCAGCAGCTTGGGACAGCTCCAAGAGACCCAGTACTTC
CDR3: CASSLGQLQETQYF

D: -
V: TRBV5-4
J: TRBJ2-7
size: -
DNA: TGTGCCAGCAGCTTGGGCGGGCAGCCCTCCTACGAGCAGTACTTC
CDR3: CASSLGGQPSYEQYF

D: -
V: TRBV9
J: TRBJ1-5
size: -
DNA: TGTGCCAGCAGCGCTAATCAGGGGTCCAATCAGCCCCAGCATTTT
CDR3: CASSANQGSNQPQHF

D: TRBD2
V: TRBV7-2
J: TRBJ2-7
size: -
DNA: TGTGCCAGCAGCACCACCCGGGGGGGCTCCTACGAGCAGTACTTC
CDR3: CASSTTRGGSYEQYF

D: -
V: TRBV6-1
J: TRBJ2-5
size: -
DNA: TGTGCCAGCTCCGTTGGCGGGGAGACCCAGTACTTC
CDR3: CASSVGGETQYF

D: -
V: TRBV20-1
J: TRBJ1-1
size: -
DNA: TGCAGTGCTAGGGAGATAGGGGGAGCTTTCTTT
CDR3: CSAREIGGAFF

D: -
V: TRBV19
J: TRBJ2-7
size: -
DNA: TGTGCCAGTAGTATTGGACGGGGCTCAAACTACGAGCAGTACTTC
CDR3: CASSIGRGSNYEQYF

D: -
V: TRBV5-1
J: TRBJ2-1
size: -
DNA: TGCGCCAGCAGCTTGGCGGCACTGGACCATGAGCAGTTCTTC
CDR3: CASSLAALDHEQFF

D: TRBD1
V: TRBV6-6
J: TRBJ1-5
size: -
DNA: TGTGCCAGCCACCTGGGACAGGGGGCCCGGCAGCCCCAGCATTTT
CDR3: CASHLGQGARQPQHF

D: -
V: TRBV7-8
J: TRBJ1-1
size: -
DNA: TGTGCCAGCAGCTTAAGTCCCGGTAACACTGAAGCTTTCTTT
CDR3: CASSLSPGNTEAFF

D: -
V: TRBV28
J: TRBJ2-4
size: -
DNA: TGTGCCAGCAGTTCCTTGGACGTACTAGCCAAAAACATTCAGTACTTC
CDR3: CASSSLDVLAKNIQYF

D: -
V: TRBV25-1
J: TRBJ1-3
size: once
DNA: TGTGCCAGCAGAGACGGGAGTTCTGGAAGCACCATATATTTT
CDR3: CASRDGSSGSTIYF

D: -
V: TRBV5-4
J: TRBJ2-3
size: -
DNA: TGTGCCAGCAGCTTGGATAGCACAGATACGCAGTATTTT
CDR3: CASSLDSTDTQYF

D: TRBD1
V: TRBV6-6
J: TRBJ1-2
size: -
DNA: TGTGCCAGCAGGGAGACAGGGGACTACACCTTC
CDR3: CASRETGDYTF

D: TRBD1
V: TRBV19
J: TRBJ1-3
size: -
DNA: TGTGCCAGTAGTATTAAGGGACAGGGATACGGAAACACCATATATTTT
CDR3: CASSIKGQGYGNTIYF

D: -
V: TRBV27
J: TRBJ1-4
size: -
DNA: TGTGCCAGCAGTTTCCTCCCGGCAGGGTGGGGATCAGCTAATGAAAAACTGTTTTTT
CDR3: CASSFLPAGWGSANEKLFF

D: TRBD1
V: TRBV28
J: TRBJ1-1
size: -
DNA: TGTGCCAGCAGTTCCGGACAGGGGATGAACACTGAAGCTTTCTTT
CDR3: CASSSGQGMNTEAFF

D: TRBD1
V: TRBV29-1
J: TRBJ2-7
size: few
DNA: TGCAGCGTTGTAGGAGGGACAGGGGGCATGACAAGCGAGCAGTACTTC
CDR3: CSVVGGTGGMTSEQYF

D: TRBD1
V: TRBV5-1
J: TRBJ1-6
size: -
DNA: TGCGCCAGCAGCTTGGATGCCGGGACAGGGGATTCACCCCTCCACTTT
CDR3: CASSLDAGTGDSPLHF

D: TRBD1
V: TRBV28
J: TRBJ1-5
size: -
DNA: TGTGCCAGCAGTTTATCGCGACAGGGGATGAGCAATCAGCCCCAGCATTTT
CDR3: CASSLSRQGMSNQPQHF

D: TRBD1
V: TRBV2
J: TRBJ2-7
size: -
DNA: TGTGCCAGCGGGAACCCGGGACAGCCCAACTACGAGCAGTACTTC
CDR3: CASGNPGQPNYEQYF

D: -
V: TRBV28
J: TRBJ1-4
size: -
DNA: TGTGCCAGCAGCCCGCTCGGTCGTGAAAAACTGTTTTTT
CDR3: CASSPLGREKLFF

D: -
V: TRBV5-6
J: TRBJ2-3
size: -
DNA: TGTGCCAGCAGCTTGATAGGCCCCGATACGCAGTATTTT
CDR3: CASSLIGPDTQYF

D: TRBD1
V: TRBV19
J: TRBJ2-1
size: -
DNA: TGTGCCAGTAGTATGACAGGGGGCTCCTACAATGAGCAGTTCTTC
CDR3: CASSMTGGSYNEQFF

D: -
V: TRBV4-1
J: TRBJ2-6
size: -
DNA: TGCGCCAGCAGTCCATACCCTGGGGCCAACGTCCTGACTTTC
CDR3: CASSPYPGANVLTF